These T cell receptor beta chains were read from a single sample in a study of T-cell reconstitution after alpha-beta-depleted transplantation in children. TCRdb called the PCR reads again in MiXCR, with one record for every CDR3 protein. The data show hundreds of thousands of distinct CDR3 sequences, 10% to 15% seen once. The sample in question was PBMCs, mostly from graft donor cells, obtained 360 days after TCRalphabeta/CD19-depleted stem cell transplant. The receptor source for this set is a male patient under 18 who had a stem cell transplant for acute myeloid leukemia, so the T cells may come from the graft donor. Both conserved end residues are part of each CDR3. A D gene is named only where the DNA matches it firmly. Rows give clone size only sometimes, using once, few, many, or a class for an expanded clone.

TRBJ1-5 NA NA TRBV7-2 TGTGCCAGCAGCTTAGTAACACAAAGCAATCAGCCCCAGCATTTT CASSLVTQSNQPQHF
TRBJ2-7 NA few TRBV29-1 TGCAGCGTTGTAACAGGACATGGTGAGCAGTACTTC CSVVTGHGEQYF
TRBJ2-4 TRBD1 NA TRBV5-5 TGTGCCAGCAGTCCCGGGACAGGGAACTTCGTTCAGTACTTC CASSPGTGNFVQYF
TRBJ1-5 TRBD1 few TRBV28 TGTGCCAGCAGTCCGATGGGACAGGCGAATCAGCCCCAGCATTTT CASSPMGQANQPQHF
TRBJ2-5 NA few TRBV5-6 TGTGCCAGCAGCTTGGGGTCCTCGGGGAAGGCTGAGACCCAGTACTTC CASSLGSSGKAETQYF
TRBJ2-7 NA NA TRBV29-1 TGCAGCGTTGCGGACACCCCCTCCTACGAGCAGTACTTC CSVADTPSYEQYF
TRBJ2-7 TRBD2 NA TRBV15 TGTGCCACCAGCAGAGATCCCGGGGGCGGGAGGGCTTACGAGCAGTACTTC CATSRDPGGGRAYEQYF
TRBJ2-7 NA NA TRBV21-1 TGTGCCAGCAGCAAAGCTATGATCAGGGGTGAGGACTACGAGCAGTACTTC CASSKAMIRGEDYEQYF
TRBJ2-3 NA NA TRBV25-1 TGTGCCAGCACCCCCACGGAATATGTAGATACGCAGAATTTT CASTPTEYVDTQNF
TRBJ2-7 NA NA TRBV4-2 TGTGCCAGCAGCCAAGATCTCGGCGGTCTTCTGAGCGGTAAACGGTACTTC CASSQDLGGLLSGKRYF
TRBJ2-3 TRBD1 few TRBV2 TGTGCCAGCAGTACCGACAGGGGTACAGATACGCAGTATTTT CASSTDRGTDTQYF
TRBJ1-1 TRBD1 few TRBV6-5 TGTGCCAGCAGTTACTTATCAGGGGGGGGAACTGAAGCTTTCTTT CASSYLSGGGTEAFF
TRBJ2-7 NA few TRBV7-2 TGTGCCAGCAGCTTAGGTATTGCCCGGGACGAGCAGTACTTC CASSLGIARDEQYF
TRBJ1-6 NA NA TRBV14 TGTGCCAGCAGCCAAGATTGGCTAGAAAGGAATTCACCCCTCCACTTT CASSQDWLERNSPLHF
TRBJ2-3 TRBD1 few TRBV7-2 TGTGCCAGCAGTCAAACTCTGTATTACAGGGGAAATACGCAGTATTTT CASSQTLYYRGNTQYF
TRBJ2-1 NA NA TRBV20-1 TGCAGTGCCGGTTGGGCCTTCAACAATGAGCAGTTCTTC CSAGWAFNNEQFF
TRBJ2-1 TRBD2 many TRBV6-2/TRBV6-3 TGTGCCAGCAGATTAGCGGGAGGGCCGAGCAATGAGCAGTTCTTC CASRLAGGPSNEQFF
TRBJ2-7 NA few TRBV10-3 TGTGCCATCAGCCAAGAAGGGAGCTCCTACGAGCAGTACTTC CAISQEGSSYEQYF
TRBJ2-7 TRBD1 few TRBV28 TGTGCCAGCAGTTCCGGGACAGGGGGCGGTCGCTACGAGCAGTACTTC CASSSGTGGGRYEQYF
TRBJ2-1 TRBD2 few TRBV29-1 TGCAGCGTTGAAAAACTAGCGGGAGGAGGTGAGCAGTTCTTC CSVEKLAGGGEQFF
TRBJ2-5 NA NA TRBV15 TGTGCCACCAGCAGACGATGGACAGACTCAACCCAGTACCAAGAGACCCAGTACTTC CATSRRWTDSTQYQETQYF
TRBJ2-1 NA few TRBV4-1 TGCGCCAGCAGCCCCACAATCGGTAGGGCCTTGGAGCAGTTCTTC CASSPTIGRALEQFF
TRBJ2-3 TRBD2 few TRBV12-3/TRBV12-4 TGTGCCAGCAGTTTTAGGACTAGCAGCGATACGCAGTATTTT CASSFRTSSDTQYF
TRBJ2-1 TRBD2 NA TRBV7-3 TGTGCCAGCAGCCCCTGGGGGGACTACACCAGTGAGCAGTTCTTC CASSPWGDYTSEQFF
TRBJ2-7 NA NA TRBV20-1 TGCAGTGCTAGAGTGCCCCGTGGACCTGACGAGCAGTACTTC CSARVPRGPDEQYF
TRBJ2-1 TRBD2 few TRBV7-2 TGTGCCAGCAGCGGGGGACTAGCGGGAGGGATGAATGAGCAGTTCTTC CASSGGLAGGMNEQFF
TRBJ1-1 NA many TRBV29-1 TGCAGCGTTGAAGATCGGGACACTGAAGCTTTCTTT CSVEDRDTEAFF
TRBJ2-4 NA many TRBV7-6 TGTGCCAGCAGCTCCTCAAGGACTGCCGTGGGCATTCAGTACTTC CASSSSRTAVGIQYF
TRBJ2-1 NA few TRBV28 TGTGCCAGCAGTTACGGGGGGCTTTACTACAATGAGCAGTTCTTC CASSYGGLYYNEQFF
TRBJ2-1 NA NA TRBV14 TGTGCCAGCAGCCATCCCCAGGGAACCTACAATGAGCAGTTCTTC CASSHPQGTYNEQFF
TRBJ1-1 NA few TRBV28 TGTGCCAGCAGTTCCAACCTACCGGGAGGGATATCGACTGAAGCTTTCTTT CASSSNLPGGISTEAFF
TRBJ2-1 TRBD1 many TRBV6-1 TGTGCCAGCAGAGATAGGGGGCTTCTTGGTGAGCAGTTCTTC CASRDRGLLGEQFF
TRBJ2-1 TRBD2 NA TRBV20-1 TGCAGTCGAAGACTAGCGGGAGGTTATAATGAGCAGTTCTTC CSRRLAGGYNEQFF
TRBJ2-7 TRBD1 many TRBV10-3 TGTGCCATCAGTGAGCTAGTTGGGACAGATCTCGAGCAGTACTTC CAISELVGTDLEQYF
TRBJ1-1 NA few TRBV9 TGTGCCAGCAGCGTAGGCGAGGGACCGAGAACTGAAGCTTTCTTT CASSVGEGPRTEAFF
TRBJ2-2 NA many TRBV20-1 TGCAGTGCTAGAGTTCGGACTAACACCGGGGAGCTGTTTTTT CSARVRTNTGELFF
TRBJ2-3 TRBD2 few TRBV30 TGTGCCTGGAGTGCCGGGACTAGCCCAGATACGCAGTATTTT CAWSAGTSPDTQYF
TRBJ1-1 NA NA TRBV28 TGTGCCAGCAGTTTAGGGAGTGAAGCTTTCTTT CASSLGSEAFF
TRBJ2-1 NA many TRBV3-1 TGTGCCAGCAGCCTGGACAGCAATGAGCAGTTCTTC CASSLDSNEQFF
TRBJ2-6 NA few TRBV6-2/TRBV6-3 TGTGCCAGCAGGGACCTGATACAGGGAAACTCTGGGGCCAACGTCCTGACTTTC CASRDLIQGNSGANVLTF
TRBJ1-5 NA many TRBV7-9 TGTGCCAGCAGCTCCTCGGGGTCCAATCAGCCCCAGCATTTT CASSSSGSNQPQHF
TRBJ1-1 TRBD1 once TRBV5-1 TGCGCCAGCAGCGTCAGGACAGGTAACACTGAAGCTTTCTTT CASSVRTGNTEAFF
TRBJ2-5 TRBD2 few TRBV7-2 TGTGCCAGTACTTTGACTAGCGGGACCGCCTGGGAGACCCAGTACTTC CASTLTSGTAWETQYF
TRBJ2-1 NA NA TRBV6-2/TRBV6-3 TGTGCCAGCAGTAAACTGGGGACTTATCAGTTCTTC CASSKLGTYQFF
TRBJ2-1 NA few TRBV7-3 TGTGCCAGCAGCCCCGGGACCCGAACGTACAATGAGCAGTTCTTC CASSPGTRTYNEQFF
TRBJ2-1 NA few TRBV4-2 TGTGCCAGCAGCCAAGCCTACTCAGACGAATACAATGAGCAGTTCTTC CASSQAYSDEYNEQFF
TRBJ2-2 NA NA TRBV7-9 TGTGCCAGCAGTATAAATATGGGGCTTCCTAACACCGGGGAGCTGTTTTTT CASSINMGLPNTGELFF
TRBJ2-2 NA few TRBV27 TGTGCCAGCAGTACCACGGGCAGGCTGAACACCGGGGAGCTGTTTTTT CASSTTGRLNTGELFF
TRBJ2-2 NA NA TRBV2 TGTGCCAGCAATAAGGACCAGAACACCGGGGAGCTGTTTTTT CASNKDQNTGELFF
TRBJ1-1 NA NA TRBV29-1 TGCAGCGTTGGGGAGGGTTATGCTTTCTTT CSVGEGYAFF
TRBJ2-2 NA NA TRBV11-1 TGTGCCAGCAGCTTTGCCGTTGACAGCCGTTTAGTGGGGACCGGGGAGCTGTTTTTT CASSFAVDSRLVGTGELFF
TRBJ1-1 NA NA TRBV3-1 TGTGCCAGCAGCCAAGCGGGGATGAACACTGAAGCTTTCTTT CASSQAGMNTEAFF
TRBJ1-1 TRBD1 few TRBV5-8 TGTGCCAGCAGCTCCTGGACAGGGGCGGGCGCTTTCTTT CASSSWTGAGAFF